Listed below are T cell receptor beta chains from one sample, sequenced in a study of long-term antiretroviral therapy in people with HIV. Clones were sequenced by immunoSEQ multiplex PCR, and TCRdb holds only the in-frame ones, with some missing. The repertoire holds 23,000 or so clones, with approximately 80% as singletons. The material was unsorted PBMCs, obtained around 4.1 years after starting antiretroviral therapy. The receptors originated from a man aged 25-45 years with HIV. CDR3s include the opening cysteine and the closing phenylalanine or tryptophan. D genes are given only for firm matches. Clone size is given for some rows only: seen once, a few or many times, or a class if the clone is expanded.

CDR3aa: CAWSKKGSQETQYF
CDR3nt: TGTGCCTGGAGTAAAAAGGGCAGTCAAGAGACCCAGTACTTC
j_gene: TRBJ2-5
v_gene: TRBV30
abundance: .
d_gene: .

CDR3aa: CAWSRGSNQPQHF
CDR3nt: TGTGCCTGGAGTAGGGGGAGCAATCAGCCCCAGCATTTT
j_gene: TRBJ1-5
v_gene: TRBV30
abundance: .
d_gene: .

CDR3aa: CSGIGLAGGPTDTQYF
CDR3nt: TGCAGCGGGATAGGACTAGCGGGGGGTCCCACAGATACGCAGTATTTT
j_gene: TRBJ2-3
v_gene: TRBV29-1
abundance: .
d_gene: TRBD2

CDR3aa: CASSPGRGWETQYF
CDR3nt: TGTGCCAGTAGCCCCGGTCGAGGATGGGAGACCCAGTACTTC
j_gene: TRBJ2-5
v_gene: TRBV19
abundance: .
d_gene: .

CDR3aa: CASRELDRFGGYTF
CDR3nt: TGCGCCAGCAGAGAACTGGACAGGTTCGGTGGCTACACCTTC
j_gene: TRBJ1-2
v_gene: TRBV10-2
abundance: .
d_gene: TRBD1

CDR3aa: CASSLEGMNTEAFF
CDR3nt: TGTGCCAGCAGCTTGGAGGGAATGAACACTGAAGCTTTCTTT
j_gene: TRBJ1-1
v_gene: TRBV5-6
abundance: .
d_gene: .

CDR3aa: CASSEALGAGNTIYF
CDR3nt: TGTGCCAGCAGTGAAGCATTAGGGGCTGGAAACACCATATATTTT
j_gene: TRBJ1-3
v_gene: TRBV6-1
abundance: .
d_gene: .

CDR3aa: CASSGDSRDRNEQYF
CDR3nt: TGTGCCAGCAGCGGAGACAGTAGGGACCGTAACGAGCAGTACTTC
j_gene: TRBJ2-7
v_gene: TRBV7-9
abundance: .
d_gene: .

CDR3aa: CASSLRADRTDTQYF
CDR3nt: TGTGCCAGCAGCCTAAGAGCGGACCGCACAGATACGCAGTATTTT
j_gene: TRBJ2-3
v_gene: TRBV7-8
abundance: .
d_gene: .

CDR3aa: CAWSVTTYRELFF
CDR3nt: TGTGCCTGGAGTGTTACAACTTACCGGGAGCTGTTTTTT
j_gene: TRBJ2-2
v_gene: TRBV30
abundance: .
d_gene: .

CDR3aa: CAISESAFSASGSESYNEQFF
CDR3nt: TGTGCCATCAGTGAGTCGGCGTTTTCCGCTAGCGGGAGTGAATCCTACAATGAGCAGTTCTTC
j_gene: TRBJ2-1
v_gene: TRBV10-3
abundance: .
d_gene: TRBD2

CDR3aa: CASTEPGTSMDTQYF
CDR3nt: TGTGCCAGCACCGAACCCGGGACTAGCATGGATACGCAGTATTTT
j_gene: TRBJ2-3
v_gene: TRBV6-1
abundance: .
d_gene: TRBD2

CDR3aa: CAWSAWSGVNYGYTF
CDR3nt: TGTGCCTGGAGCGCCTGGTCGGGGGTTAACTATGGCTACACCTTC
j_gene: TRBJ1-2
v_gene: TRBV30
abundance: .
d_gene: .

CDR3aa: CASSLAGGPRITDTQYF
CDR3nt: TGTGCCAGCAGCTTAGCTGGGGGGCCTCGAATCACAGATACGCAGTATTTT
j_gene: TRBJ2-3
v_gene: TRBV7-8
abundance: .
d_gene: .

CDR3aa: CASSQQGADQETQYF
CDR3nt: TGTGCCAGCAGCCAACAGGGGGCTGATCAAGAGACCCAGTACTTC
j_gene: TRBJ2-5
v_gene: TRBV9
abundance: .
d_gene: TRBD1

CDR3aa: CASSQGEADTQYF
CDR3nt: TGTGCCAGCTCGCAGGGTGAAGCAGATACGCAGTATTTT
j_gene: TRBJ2-3
v_gene: TRBV18
abundance: once
d_gene: .